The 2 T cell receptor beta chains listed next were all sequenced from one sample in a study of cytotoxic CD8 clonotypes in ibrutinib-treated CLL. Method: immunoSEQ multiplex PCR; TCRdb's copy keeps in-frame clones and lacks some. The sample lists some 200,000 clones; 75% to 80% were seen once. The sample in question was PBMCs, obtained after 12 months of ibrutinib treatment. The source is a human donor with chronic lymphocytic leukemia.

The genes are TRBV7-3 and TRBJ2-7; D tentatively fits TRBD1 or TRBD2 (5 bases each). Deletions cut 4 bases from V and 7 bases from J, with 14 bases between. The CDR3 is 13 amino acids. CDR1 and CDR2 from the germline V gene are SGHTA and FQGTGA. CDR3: CASSSGTVVEQYF. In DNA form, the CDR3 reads TGTGCCAGCAGCTCCGGGACCGTAGTGGAGCAGTACTTC.

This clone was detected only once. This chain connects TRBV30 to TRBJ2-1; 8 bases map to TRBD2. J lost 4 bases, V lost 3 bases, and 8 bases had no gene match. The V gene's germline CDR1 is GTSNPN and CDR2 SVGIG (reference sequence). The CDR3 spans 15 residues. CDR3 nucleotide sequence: TGTGCCTGGAGAGGGCAGCCGGGGGGGTACAATGAGCAGTTCTTC. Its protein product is CAWRGQPGGYNEQFF.